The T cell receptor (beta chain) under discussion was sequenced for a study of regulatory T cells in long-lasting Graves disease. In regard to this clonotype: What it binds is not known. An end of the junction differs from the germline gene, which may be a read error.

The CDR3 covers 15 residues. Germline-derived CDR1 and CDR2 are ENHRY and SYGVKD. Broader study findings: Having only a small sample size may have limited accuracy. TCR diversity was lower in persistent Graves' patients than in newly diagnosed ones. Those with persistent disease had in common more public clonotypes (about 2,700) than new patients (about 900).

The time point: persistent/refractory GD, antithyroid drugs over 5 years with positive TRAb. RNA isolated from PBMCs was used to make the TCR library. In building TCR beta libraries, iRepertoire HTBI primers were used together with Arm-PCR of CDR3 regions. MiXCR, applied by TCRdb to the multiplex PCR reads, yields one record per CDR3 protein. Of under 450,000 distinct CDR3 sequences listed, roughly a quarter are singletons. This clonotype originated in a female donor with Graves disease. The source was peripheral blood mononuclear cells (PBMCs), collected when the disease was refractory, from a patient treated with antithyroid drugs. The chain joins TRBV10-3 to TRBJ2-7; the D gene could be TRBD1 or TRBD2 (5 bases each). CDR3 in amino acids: CTISEGTGVTYEQYF. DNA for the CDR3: TGTACCATCAGTGAGGGGACGGGCGTGACCTACGAGCAGTACTTC.